The 27 T cell receptor beta chains presented below share a single source sample, sequenced in a study of blood T cell repertoires in COVID-19. Profiled with immunoSEQ multiplex PCR; TCRdb holds only in-frame clones, not every one. The table includes 240,000 or so clones, approximately 86% detected once. Material: peripheral blood. The receptors shown here come from a woman in her seventies with active or convalescent COVID-19.

The chain has TRBV27 and TRBJ1-6, with a possible D match to TRBD1 (6 bases). CDR1 and CDR2 (germline): MNHEY, SMNVEV (reference sequence). The ends were cut back, 5 bases at V and 7 bases at J, with 15 bases in the middle. This CDR3 comprises 15 residues. CDR3 in DNA: TGTGCCAGCAGTCCCCAGCAGGGGAAAAATTCACCCCTCCACTTT. This sequence encodes CASSPQQGKNSPLHF.

The CDR3 spells CASSLLGGGYTF. The CDR3 DNA follows: TGTGCCAGCAGCTTACTCGGGGGGGGCTACACCTTC. V gene TRBV7-2 combines with J gene TRBJ1-2, with D possibly being TRBD1 (5 bases). This CDR3 is 12 amino acids long. Germline V CDR1 and CDR2: SGHTA, FQGNSA. The V end was cut by 2 bases, the J end by 8 bases, with 9 bases between.

The chain recombines TRBV6-2 or TRBV6-3 with TRBJ1-6; the D gene is possibly TRBD1 (6 bases). Germline lookup yields CDR1 MNHEY and CDR2 SVGEGT. The CDR3 is 15 amino acids. The V end was cut by 2 bases, the J end by 9 bases, with 14 bases between. CDR3 nucleotides: TGTGCCAGCAGTTACGGGGAGCCCAGGGGTTCACCCCTCCACTTT. Its protein product is CASSYGEPRGSPLHF.

The chain recombines TRBV5-6 with TRBJ1-3; D uncertain. The V end was cut by 4 bases, the J end by 0 bases, with 11 bases between. CDR1 is SGHDT and CDR2 is YYEEEE in the germline V gene. The length of the CDR3 is 15 residues. The CDR3 coding sequence is TGTGCCAGCAGCCCCTTCCCTAGCTCTGGAAACACCATATATTTT. It codes for CASSPFPSSGNTIYF.

The chain recombines TRBV10-3 with TRBJ2-3; TRBD1 matches at 8 bases. V trimming: 8 bases; J trimming: 4 bases; junction bases outside the gene matches: 5. CDR1 is ENHRY, CDR2 SYGVKD, per germline. This CDR3 has 13 amino acids. CDR3 coding DNA: TGTGCCATCGGAACAGGGGGTTCAGATACGCAGTATTTT. Amino acids: CAIGTGGSDTQYF.

This clone showed up just once. The rearrangement uses TRBV10-3 and TRBJ2-7, with D possibly matching TRBD1 (6 bases). The CDR3 is made up of 14 amino acids. V lost 6 bases and J lost 3, with 15 bases in between. Germline CDR1 reads ENHRY; CDR2 reads SYGVKD. CDR3 DNA: TGTGCCATCAGAAAGACAGGAACAAGCTACGAGCAGTACTTC. Translation: CAIRKTGTSYEQYF.

Worth noting for this clone: Distinct nucleotide sequences in the sample also encode this CDR3. CDR3: CASSFSGGQETQYF. The CDR3 nucleotides are TGTGCCAGCAGTTTTAGCGGGGGCCAAGAGACCCAGTACTTC. The chain links TRBV27 to TRBJ2-5; 9 nucleotides match TRBD2. Germline V CDR1 and CDR2: MNHEY, SMNVEV (reference sequence). CDR3 length equals 14 residues. V was pared by 3 bases and J by 1 base, with 0 bases of the junction left unmatched.

The chain carries TRBV11-3 and TRBJ1-1; D remains unclear. Trimming took 5 bases from V and 1 from J, leaving 14 bases between them. CDR3 length equals 15 residues. Germline CDR1 reads SGHNT; CDR2 reads YENEEA. The CDR3, as DNA: TGTGCCAGCAGCCCCCGGGCCAGCGGGAACACTGAAGCTTTCTTT. It is translated as CASSPRASGNTEAFF. Full variable domain (rest looked up from reference TRBV11-3 and TRBJ1-1): EAGVVQSPRYKIIEKKQPVAFWCNPISGHNTLYWYLQNLGQGPELLIRYENEEAVDDSQLPKDRFSAERLKGVDSTLKIQPAELGDSAVYLCASSPRASGNTEAFFGQGTRLTVV.

The V gene is TRBV5-1, the J gene TRBJ1-4; 11 nucleotides match TRBD1. This CDR3 is 17 amino acids long. V was clipped by 2 bases and J by 7 bases; unmatched bases: 10. Germline V gene lookup returns CDR1 SGHRS and CDR2 YFSETQ. The CDR3 sequence is CASSFGGTGGSREKLFF. CDR3 nucleotides: TGCGCCAGCAGCTTCGGCGGGACAGGGGGTTCCCGTGAAAAACTGTTTTTT.

In this sample, this clone turned up a few times. The same CDR3 can be traced to other DNA sequences in this sample. The chain couples TRBV7-2 to TRBJ1-3; D gene uncertain. The CDR3 is made up of 14 amino acids. Germline V lookup: CDR1 SGHTA, CDR2 FQGNSA. Between the trimmed V and J ends, which lost 1 base and 2 bases, there was a span of 6 bases. CDR3 amino acids: CASSLGGPGNTIYF. The CDR3 nucleotides are TGTGCCAGCAGCTTAGGAGGCCCTGGAAACACCATATATTTT.

This clone has just a few counts. The chain joins TRBV6-5 to TRBJ1-2; maybe TRBD1 (5 bases). This CDR3 comprises 12 residues. The germline V gene encodes CDR1 MNHEY and CDR2 SVGAGI. The V gene lost 4 bases and the J gene lost 6 bases, with 9 bases spanning the gap. This chain's CDR3 is CASSWDFHGYTF. CDR3 DNA: TGTGCCAGCAGTTGGGACTTCCATGGCTACACCTTC.

V usage is TRBV7-2 and J usage is TRBJ1-2, with TRBD1 matching 9 bases. Trimming cost V 8 bases and J 5 bases; bases outside gene matches: 6. The germline CDR1 and CDR2 sequences are SGHTA and FQGNSA. This CDR3 comprises 13 residues. The CDR3: CASELDRGYGYTF. CDR3 bases: TGTGCCAGCGAGTTGGACAGGGGTTATGGCTACACCTTC. The full variable domain, in which reference TRBV7-2 and TRBJ1-2 provide the parts outside the CDR3, is GAGVSQSPSNKVTEKGKDVELRCDPISGHTALYWYRQSLGQGLEFLIYFQGNSAPDKSGLPSDRFSAERTGGSVSTLTIQRTQQEDSAVYLCASELDRGYGYTFGSGTRLTVV.

The chain couples TRBV5-4 to TRBJ2-2; the match to TRBD1 covers 7 bases. V shed 7 bases, J shed 1 base, and the junction held 7 bases outside the gene matches. There are 15 residues in the CDR3. The V gene's germline CDR1 is SGHNT and CDR2 YYREEE (reference sequence). CDR3 residues: CASEPYRGNTGELFF. Here the CDR3 DNA reads TGTGCCAGCGAACCTTACAGGGGGAACACCGGGGAGCTGTTTTTT.

The chain couples TRBV29-1 to TRBJ2-3, with D uncertain. V gave up 0 bases and J gave up 4 bases, with 11 bases separating them. CDR1 SQVTM and CDR2 ANQGSEA come from the germline V gene. This CDR3 region has 14 residues. As DNA, the CDR3 is TGCAGCGTTGAAGATCTAGGCGGTCCAGATACGCAGTATTTT. Translating it yields CSVEDLGGPDTQYF.

In the case of this clone: Other DNA sequences within the sample encode an identical CDR3. The CDR3 loop is CASSLEGGPGNTIYF. The CDR3, as DNA: TGTGCCAGCAGCCTCGAAGGGGGACCCGGAAACACCATATATTTT. The chain couples TRBV3-1 (or the pseudogene TRBV3-2) to TRBJ1-3, with a weak D call TRBD1 (6 bases). Per germline, CDR1 LGHDT and CDR2 YNNKEL (reference sequence). The CDR3 has 15 amino acids. Trimming took 4 bases from V and 4 from J, leaving 14 bases between them.

This clone was seen more than once but under ten times. V is TRBV6-6 and J is TRBJ1-6; D not certain. CDR3 size: 14 residues. V lost 3 bases and J 4 bases, leaving 7 bases between the germline ends. Germline loops: CDR1 MNHNY, CDR2 SVGAGI (reference sequence). The DNA of the CDR3 is TGTGCCAGCAGTTATCGACTTTATAATTCACCCCTCCACTTT. Protein sequence: CASSYRLYNSPLHF.

This clone showed up just a few times. This specimen includes other DNA sequences encoding the same CDR3. The chain recombines TRBV5-4 with TRBJ1-1, with 7 bases that match TRBD1. Germline CDR1 SGHNT, CDR2 YYREEE (reference sequence). This CDR3 is 14 amino acids long. The trim removed 4 bases at V and 1 base at J, leaving 4 bases unmatched. The CDR3 loop reads CASSRQGGNTEAFF. The CDR3 DNA sequence: TGTGCCAGCAGCCGACAGGGAGGGAACACTGAAGCTTTCTTT.

Here the CDR3 reads CASSFEGISGNTIYF. DNA of the CDR3: TGTGCCAGCAGCTTTGAGGGCATCTCTGGAAACACCATATATTTT. The chain recombines TRBV11-2 with TRBJ1-3, with D unresolved. The CDR3 has 15 residues. V lost 3 bases and J 0 bases, leaving 9 bases between the germline ends. The germline CDR1 and CDR2 sequences are SGHAT and FQNNGV.

The genes are TRBV14 and TRBJ2-7; 9 bases map to TRBD1. V was pared by 4 bases and J by 1 base, with 2 bases of the junction left unmatched. From germline, CDR1 is SGHDN and CDR2 FVKESK. The CDR3 consists of 14 residues. The CDR3 region is CASSPGQGSYEQYF. The CDR3, as DNA: TGTGCCAGCAGCCCGGGACAGGGATCCTACGAGCAGTACTTC. The full variable domain, its missing parts supplied by reference TRBV14 and TRBJ2-7, is EAGVTQFPSHSVIEKGQTVTLRCDPISGHDNLYWYRRVMGKEIKFLLHFVKESKQDESGMPNNRFLAERTGGTYSTLKVQPAELEDSGVYFCASSPGQGSYEQYFGPGTRLTVT.

The chain combines TRBV7-9 with TRBJ1-6; maybe TRBD1 (5 bases). The V gene's germline CDR1 is SEHNR and CDR2 FQNEAQ (reference sequence). The CDR3 sequence is 17 residues long. Trimming cost V 1 base and J 8 bases, with 18 bases left between them. DNA of the CDR3: TGTGCCAGCAGCTTAGGTCAGGGTAGCGGCGAAGATTCACCCCTCCACTTT. It yields the protein CASSLGQGSGEDSPLHF.

The chain joins TRBV29-1 to TRBJ2-1, with 7 bases matching TRBD2. Trimming at V came to 7 bases and at J to 7 bases, leaving 4 bases not matched to a gene. Germline-derived CDR1 and CDR2 are SQVTM and ANQGSEA. This CDR3 is 11 amino acids long. The CDR3 region has the DNA TGCAGCGGGCGGCGGGGGAATGAGCAGTTCTTC. It is translated as CSGRRGNEQFF.

This sequence joins TRBV4-2 and TRBJ2-7, with 9 bases aligning to TRBD1. Looked up from germline, CDR1 is LGHNA and CDR2 is YNFKEQ. With V trimmed by 6 bases and J by 7 bases, 13 bases remained unmatched. The CDR3 spans 15 residues. The CDR3 here is CASRYEQGASYEQYF. DNA for the CDR3: TGTGCCAGCAGATATGAACAGGGGGCTTCGTATGAGCAGTACTTC.

The chain recombines TRBV27 with TRBJ1-5; no clear D. The CDR3 length is 14 residues. Looked up from germline, CDR1 is MNHEY and CDR2 is SMNVEV (reference sequence). Trimming removed 10 bases from V and 1 base from J, with 14 bases in between. The CDR3 loop reads CATRRLESNQPQHF. CDR3 bases: TGTGCCACACGGCGGTTGGAGAGCAATCAGCCCCAGCATTTT.

The chain combines TRBV24-1 with TRBJ2-7; 9 bases fit TRBD1. The CDR3 has 14 amino acids. Looked up from germline, CDR1 is KGHDR and CDR2 is SFDVKD. The J segment lost 6 bases and the V segment lost 4 bases, leaving 6 bases of the junction unmatched. CDR3: CATSDPQGAREQYF. In DNA, the CDR3 is TGTGCCACCAGTGACCCACAGGGGGCTCGCGAGCAGTACTTC.

The J gene is TRBJ1-3, the V gene TRBV5-4; the match to TRBD1 covers 8 bases. This CDR3 has 15 amino acids. The V segment lost 2 bases and the J segment 0 bases; nucleotides outside the gene matches: 1. CDR1 and CDR2 (germline): SGHNT, YYREEE (reference sequence). CDR3 sequence (DNA): TGTGCCAGCAGCTTTCAGGGGGCCTCTGGAAACACCATATATTTT. Protein: CASSFQGASGNTIYF.

The rearrangement joins TRBV5-5 to TRBJ1-4, with D maybe TRBD1 (5 bases). V gave up 4 bases and J gave up 8 bases, with 15 bases separating them. This CDR3 region has 14 residues. The germline CDR1 and CDR2 sequences are SGHKS and YYEKEE (reference sequence). CDR3 residues: CASSGTGPSEKLFF. DNA of the CDR3: TGTGCCAGCAGCGGCACAGGCCCGTCGGAAAAACTGTTTTTT.

The CDR3 nucleotides are TGTGCCAGCAGCAGGGGGGACAGGTATAGCAATCAGCCCCAGCATTTT. The encoded protein is CASSRGDRYSNQPQHF. The chain couples TRBV21-1 to TRBJ1-5; the D segment call TRBD1 is taken from the table without a DNA check. TRBV21-1 corresponds to a pseudogene. This CDR3 region has 16 residues.